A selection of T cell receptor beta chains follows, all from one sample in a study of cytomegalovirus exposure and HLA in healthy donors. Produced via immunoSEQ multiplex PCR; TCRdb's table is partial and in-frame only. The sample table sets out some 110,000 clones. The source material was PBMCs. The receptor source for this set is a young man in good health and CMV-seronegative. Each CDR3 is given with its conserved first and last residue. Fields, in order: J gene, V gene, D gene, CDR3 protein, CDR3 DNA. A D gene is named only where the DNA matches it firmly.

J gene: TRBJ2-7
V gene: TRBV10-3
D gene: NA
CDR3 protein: CAISIRGFYEQYF
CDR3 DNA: TGTGCCATCAGTATTCGCGGGTTCTACGAGCAGTACTTC

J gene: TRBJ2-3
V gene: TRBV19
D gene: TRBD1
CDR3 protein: CASLSDRPGDTQYF
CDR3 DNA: TGTGCCAGTTTGTCGGACAGGCCAGGGGATACGCAGTATTTT

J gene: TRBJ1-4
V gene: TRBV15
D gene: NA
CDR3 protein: CATSRAGGSGLREKLFF
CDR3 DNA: TGTGCCACCAGCAGAGCCGGGGGGTCAGGGCTTAGGGAAAAACTGTTTTTT

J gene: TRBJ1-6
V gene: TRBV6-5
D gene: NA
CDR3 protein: CASSYSLGGNSPLHF
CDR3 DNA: TGTGCCAGCAGTTACTCATTGGGGGGGAATTCACCCCTCCACTTT

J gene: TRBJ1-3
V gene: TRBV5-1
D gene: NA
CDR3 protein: CASSLDVGNTIYF
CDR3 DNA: TGCGCCAGCAGCTTGGACGTCGGGAACACCATATATTTT

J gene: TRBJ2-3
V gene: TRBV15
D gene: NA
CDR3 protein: CATSRARGGWTDTQYF
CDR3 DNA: TGTGCCACCAGCAGAGCGAGGGGGGGATGGACAGATACGCAGTATTTT

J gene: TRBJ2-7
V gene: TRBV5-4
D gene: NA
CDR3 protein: CASSLSGSQPSYEQYF
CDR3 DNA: TGTGCCAGCAGCTTGTCGGGGTCCCAGCCTTCCTACGAGCAGTACTTC

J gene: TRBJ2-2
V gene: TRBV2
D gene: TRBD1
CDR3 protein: CASSADRGRNTGELFF
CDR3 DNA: TGTGCCAGCAGCGCCGACAGGGGGCGAAACACCGGGGAGCTGTTTTTT

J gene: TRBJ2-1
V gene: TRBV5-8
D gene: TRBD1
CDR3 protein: CASSLGQGASEQFF
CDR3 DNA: TGTGCCAGCAGCTTAGGGCAGGGGGCAAGTGAGCAGTTCTTC

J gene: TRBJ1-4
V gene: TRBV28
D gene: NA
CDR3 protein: CASSLLGREEKLFF
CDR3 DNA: TGTGCCAGCAGTCTCCTGGGACGGGAGGAAAAACTGTTTTTT

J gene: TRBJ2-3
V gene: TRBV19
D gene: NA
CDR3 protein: CASSIAGLSTDTQYF
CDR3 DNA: TGTGCCAGTAGTATAGCAGGGCTAAGCACAGATACGCAGTATTTT

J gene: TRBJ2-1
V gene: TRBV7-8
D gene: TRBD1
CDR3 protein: CASSHRDRRLNEQFF
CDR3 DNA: TGTGCCAGCAGCCACCGGGACAGGAGACTCAATGAGCAGTTCTTC

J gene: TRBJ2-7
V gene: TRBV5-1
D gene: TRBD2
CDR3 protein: CASSLTPSGGHEQYF
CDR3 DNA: TGCGCCAGCAGCTTGACCCCTAGCGGAGGCCACGAGCAGTACTTC

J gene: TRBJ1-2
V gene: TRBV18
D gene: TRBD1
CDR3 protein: CASSRTGGYGYTF
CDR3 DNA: TGTGCCAGCTCCCGGACAGGGGGCTATGGCTACACCTTC

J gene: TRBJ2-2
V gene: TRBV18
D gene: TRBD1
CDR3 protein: CASSPGTGETGELFF
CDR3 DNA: TGTGCCAGCTCACCAGGGACAGGGGAAACCGGGGAGCTGTTTTTT

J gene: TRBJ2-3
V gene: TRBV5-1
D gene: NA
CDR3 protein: CASKNRSGTDTQYF
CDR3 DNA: TGCGCCAGCAAAAACCGATCGGGCACAGATACGCAGTATTTT

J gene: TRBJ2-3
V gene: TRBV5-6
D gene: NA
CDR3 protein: CASSRGPLGAQYF
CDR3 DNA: TGTGCCAGCAGCCGAGGGCCCTTGGGTGCGCAGTATTTT

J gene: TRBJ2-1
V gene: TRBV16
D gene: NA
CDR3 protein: CASSPSYEQFF
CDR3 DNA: TGTGCCAGCAGCCCTTCGTATGAGCAGTTCTTC

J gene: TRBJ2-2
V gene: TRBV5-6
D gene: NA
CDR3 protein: CASSSRQRRHTGELFF
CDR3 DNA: TGTGCCAGCAGCTCAAGACAGAGGCGACACACCGGGGAGCTGTTTTTT

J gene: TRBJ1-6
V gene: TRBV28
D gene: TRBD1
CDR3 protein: CASSRDRGNSPLHF
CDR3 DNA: TGTGCCAGCAGTCGGGACAGGGGTAATTCACCCCTCCACTTT

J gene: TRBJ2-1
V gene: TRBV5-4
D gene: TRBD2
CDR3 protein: CASTVGLAADNEQFF
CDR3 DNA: TGTGCCAGCACCGTTGGACTAGCCGCAGACAATGAGCAGTTCTTC

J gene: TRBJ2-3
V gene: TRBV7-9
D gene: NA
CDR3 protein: CASTQYSGTDTQYF
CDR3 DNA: TGTGCCAGCACCCAGTATTCAGGCACAGATACGCAGTATTTT

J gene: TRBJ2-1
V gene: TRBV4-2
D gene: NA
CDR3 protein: CASSQPQGTTYNEQFF
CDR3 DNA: TGTGCCAGCAGCCAACCACAGGGCACAACCTACAATGAGCAGTTCTTC

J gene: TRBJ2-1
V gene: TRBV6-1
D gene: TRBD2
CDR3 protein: CASSVSPSGGARNEQFF
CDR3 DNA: TGTGCCAGCAGTGTATCCCCCAGCGGGGGGGCTCGTAATGAGCAGTTCTTC

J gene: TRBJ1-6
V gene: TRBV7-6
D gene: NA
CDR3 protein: CASSLVPAKQRTSNSPLHF
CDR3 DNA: TGTGCCAGCAGCTTAGTACCGGCTAAGCAGCGCACCTCTAATTCACCCCTCCACTTT

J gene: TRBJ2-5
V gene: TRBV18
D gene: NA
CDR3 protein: CASSPQGHQETQYF
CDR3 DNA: TGTGCCAGCTCACCTCAGGGTCACCAAGAGACCCAGTACTTC

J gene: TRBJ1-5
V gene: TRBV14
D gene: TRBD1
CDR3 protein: CASTEQGVHSNQPQHF
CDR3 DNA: TGTGCCAGCACCGAACAGGGGGTGCATAGCAATCAGCCCCAGCATTTT

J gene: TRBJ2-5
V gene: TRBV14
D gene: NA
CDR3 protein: CASSHLTGTPETQYF
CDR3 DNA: TGTGCCAGCAGCCACCTCACCGGGACACCAGAGACCCAGTACTTC

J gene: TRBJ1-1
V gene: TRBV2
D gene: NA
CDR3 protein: CASSAGTNTEAFF
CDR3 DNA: TGTGCCAGCTCGGCGGGAACGAACACTGAAGCTTTCTTT

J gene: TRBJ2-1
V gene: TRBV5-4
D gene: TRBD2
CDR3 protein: CASTITSGGAWEQFF
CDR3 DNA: TGTGCCAGCACCATAACTAGCGGGGGGGCCTGGGAGCAGTTCTTC

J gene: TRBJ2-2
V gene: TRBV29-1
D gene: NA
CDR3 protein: CSARPRVYNTGELFF
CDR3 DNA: TGCAGCGCGAGACCCAGGGTCTACAACACCGGGGAGCTGTTTTTT

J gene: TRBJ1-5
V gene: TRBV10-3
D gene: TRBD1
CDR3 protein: CAISDGQGQNQPQHF
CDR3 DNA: TGTGCCATCAGTGACGGACAGGGTCAAAATCAGCCCCAGCATTTT

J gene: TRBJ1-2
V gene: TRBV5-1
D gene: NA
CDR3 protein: CASSYYNGGDYGYTF
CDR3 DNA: TGCGCCAGCAGCTACTATAACGGAGGAGACTATGGCTACACCTTC

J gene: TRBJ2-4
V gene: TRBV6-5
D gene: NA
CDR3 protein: CASSPSARNIQYF
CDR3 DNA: TGTGCCAGCAGCCCGAGTGCGAGGAACATTCAGTACTTC

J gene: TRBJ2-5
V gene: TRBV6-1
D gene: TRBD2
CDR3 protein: CASSRTSGETQYF
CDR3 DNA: TGTGCCAGCAGCCGGACTAGCGGAGAGACCCAGTACTTC

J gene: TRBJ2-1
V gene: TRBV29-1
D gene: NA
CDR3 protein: CSVDSPGNEQFF
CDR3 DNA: TGCAGCGTTGACAGCCCGGGCAATGAGCAGTTCTTC

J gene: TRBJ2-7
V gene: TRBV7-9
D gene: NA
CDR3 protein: CASSQIGSGSYEQYF
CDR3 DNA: TGTGCCAGCAGCCAAATTGGGTCAGGGTCCTACGAGCAGTACTTC

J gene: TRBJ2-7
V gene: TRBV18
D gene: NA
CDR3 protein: CASSPGTLYEQYF
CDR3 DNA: TGTGCCAGCTCGCCCGGGACTCTATACGAGCAGTACTTC

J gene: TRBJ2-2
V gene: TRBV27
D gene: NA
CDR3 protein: CASGGGQDNTGELFF
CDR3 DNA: TGTGCCAGCGGGGGAGGACAGGATAACACCGGGGAGCTGTTTTTT

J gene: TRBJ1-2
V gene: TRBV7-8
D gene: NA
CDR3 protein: CASRPRDGGLNYGYTF
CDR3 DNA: TGTGCCAGCAGACCGCGGGACGGGGGGCTGAACTATGGCTACACCTTC

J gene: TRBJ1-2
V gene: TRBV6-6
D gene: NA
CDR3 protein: CASTIAGDGYTF
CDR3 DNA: TGTGCCAGCACCATTGCAGGGGATGGCTACACCTTC

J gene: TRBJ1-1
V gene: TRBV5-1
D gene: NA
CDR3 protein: CASSLVAGANTEAFF
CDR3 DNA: TGCGCCAGCAGCTTGGTAGCGGGGGCGAACACTGAAGCTTTCTTT

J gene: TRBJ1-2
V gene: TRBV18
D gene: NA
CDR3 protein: CASSPGRADGGYTF
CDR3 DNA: TGTGCCAGCTCACCAGGCAGGGCGGATGGTGGCTACACCTTC

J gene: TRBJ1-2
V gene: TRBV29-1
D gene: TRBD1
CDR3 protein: CSVEYRDRERRGYTF
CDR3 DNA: TGCAGCGTTGAGTACCGGGACAGAGAAAGGCGCGGCTACACCTTC

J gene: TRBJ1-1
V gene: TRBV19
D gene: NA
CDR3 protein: CASSRGDNTEAFF
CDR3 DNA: TGTGCCAGTAGTCGAGGCGACAACACTGAAGCTTTCTTT

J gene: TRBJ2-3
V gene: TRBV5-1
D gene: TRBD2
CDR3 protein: CASSLPVAGGADTQYF
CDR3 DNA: TGCGCCAGCAGCCTCCCCGTGGCGGGGGGGGCAGATACGCAGTATTTT

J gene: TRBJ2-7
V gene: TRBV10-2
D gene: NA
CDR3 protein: CASSERGMGVAEQYF
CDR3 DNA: TGCGCCAGCAGTGAGAGGGGGATGGGGGTCGCCGAGCAGTACTTC

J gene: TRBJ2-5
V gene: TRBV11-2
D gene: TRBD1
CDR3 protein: CASSTSPGQEIQETQYF
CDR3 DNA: TGTGCCAGCAGCACTTCCCCGGGACAGGAGATACAAGAGACCCAGTACTTC